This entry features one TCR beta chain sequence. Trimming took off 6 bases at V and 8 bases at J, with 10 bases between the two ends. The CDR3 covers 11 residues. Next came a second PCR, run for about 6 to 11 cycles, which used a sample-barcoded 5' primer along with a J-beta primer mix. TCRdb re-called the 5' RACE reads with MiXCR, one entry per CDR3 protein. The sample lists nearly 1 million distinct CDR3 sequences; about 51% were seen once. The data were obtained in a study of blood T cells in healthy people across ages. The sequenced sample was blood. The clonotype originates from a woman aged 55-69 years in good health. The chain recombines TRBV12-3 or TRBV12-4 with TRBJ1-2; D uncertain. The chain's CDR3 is CASRLGGGYTF. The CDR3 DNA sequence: TGTGCCAGCAGGCTGGGTGGGGGCTACACCTTC.